Listed below are T cell receptor beta chains from one sample, sequenced in a study of T cells after posttransplantation cyclophosphamide. Clones were read by immunoSEQ multiplex PCR, and TCRdb kept only the in-frame ones, dropping some. The data show over 20,000 clones, with roughly 85% seen just once and less than 2.5% held by the top ten. The sequences come from PBMCs, collected 350 to 400 days after allogeneic stem cell transplant with calcineurin inhibitor and methotrexate. Every receptor here comes from a female patient aged 30 to 40 who received an allogeneic stem cell transplant from an unrelated donor, was CMV-positive, and had acute and chronic GVHD. Some T cells may be the graft donor's. The CDR3 runs from the conserved cysteine through the conserved F or W. The D gene is left open where the match is weak. Clone size is stated in some rows and not others, as once, few, many or a class when expanded.

clone size | D gene | J gene | V gene | CDR3 DNA | CDR3 protein
NA | NA | TRBJ1-1 | TRBV30 | TGTGCCTGGAGTGGAAACGGGGGGGCTTTCTTT | CAWSGNGGAFF
NA | NA | TRBJ1-1 | TRBV7-9 | TGTGCCAGCAGCTTACACACAGAGAACACTGAAGCTTTCTTT | CASSLHTENTEAFF
NA | TRBD1 | TRBJ2-4 | TRBV6-1 | TGTGCCAGCACCAAAGAGACAGGGGGGAAAAACATTCAGTACTTC | CASTKETGGKNIQYF
NA | NA | TRBJ2-7 | TRBV6-5 | TGTGCCAGCAGAGCGGGCACAGAGGCCAGGTACGAGCAGTACTTC | CASRAGTEARYEQYF
NA | TRBD1 | TRBJ2-7 | TRBV15 | TGTGCCACCAGCAGAGGGACAGGGGGAGCCTACGAGCAGTACTTC | CATSRGTGGAYEQYF
NA | TRBD2 | TRBJ2-1 | TRBV2 | TGTGCCAGCAGTTATAGCGGGGTGCGCAATGAGCAGTTCTTC | CASSYSGVRNEQFF
once | NA | TRBJ1-1 | TRBV5-1 | TGCGCCAGCAGGTGGGCCATGAACACTGAAGCTTTCTTT | CASRWAMNTEAFF
NA | TRBD2 | TRBJ2-1 | TRBV6-5 | TGTGCCAGCAGTTACCGGACTAGCGCTTACAATGAGCAGTTCTTC | CASSYRTSAYNEQFF
once | TRBD2 | TRBJ2-3 | TRBV4-3 | TGCGCCAGCAGCCAAATTGGGGGGACTAGCGGGAGAACAGATACGCAGTATTTT | CASSQIGGTSGRTDTQYF
NA | NA | TRBJ1-2 | TRBV6-5 | TGTGCCAGCAGTTACTTGGACTCCCGCTATGGCTACACCTTC | CASSYLDSRYGYTF
NA | TRBD2 | TRBJ2-3 | TRBV5-8 | TGTGCCAGCAATGAGCGGGGCGGGGAAGATACGCAGTATTTT | CASNERGGEDTQYF
NA | NA | TRBJ2-1 | TRBV7-3 | TGTGCCAGCAGCTTGCAGGTTACATCCTACAATGAGCAGTTCTTC | CASSLQVTSYNEQFF
NA | NA | TRBJ1-5 | TRBV19 | TGTGCCAGTAGTATAGATCACGGGGGAAGCAATCAGCCCCAGCATTTT | CASSIDHGGSNQPQHF
few | NA | TRBJ1-6 | TRBV23-1 | TGCGCTAAACTTGCGGGCAAATTGAATTCACCCCTCCACTTT | CAKLAGKLNSPLHF
NA | TRBD2 | TRBJ2-3 | TRBV10-1 | TGCGCCAGCGCTAGCGGGGTCCCACGGGATACGCAGTATTTT | CASASGVPRDTQYF
NA | NA | TRBJ2-1 | TRBV5-1 | TGCGCCAGCAGCTTCCGACAGGACAATGAGCAGTTCTTC | CASSFRQDNEQFF